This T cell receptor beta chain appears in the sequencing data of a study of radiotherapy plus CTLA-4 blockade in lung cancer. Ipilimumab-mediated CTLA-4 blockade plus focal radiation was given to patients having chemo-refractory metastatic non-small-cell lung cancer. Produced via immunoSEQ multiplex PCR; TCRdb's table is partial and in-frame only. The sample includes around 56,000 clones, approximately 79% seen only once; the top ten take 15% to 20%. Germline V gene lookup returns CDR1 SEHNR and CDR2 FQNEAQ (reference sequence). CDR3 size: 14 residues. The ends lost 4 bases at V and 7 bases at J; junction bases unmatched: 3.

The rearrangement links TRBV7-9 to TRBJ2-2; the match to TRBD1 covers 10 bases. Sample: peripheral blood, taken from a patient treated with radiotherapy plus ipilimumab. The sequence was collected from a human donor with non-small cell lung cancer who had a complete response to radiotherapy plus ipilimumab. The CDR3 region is CASSSGQGGGELFF. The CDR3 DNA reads TGTGCCAGCAGCTCTGGACAGGGGGGCGGGGAGCTGTTTTTT.